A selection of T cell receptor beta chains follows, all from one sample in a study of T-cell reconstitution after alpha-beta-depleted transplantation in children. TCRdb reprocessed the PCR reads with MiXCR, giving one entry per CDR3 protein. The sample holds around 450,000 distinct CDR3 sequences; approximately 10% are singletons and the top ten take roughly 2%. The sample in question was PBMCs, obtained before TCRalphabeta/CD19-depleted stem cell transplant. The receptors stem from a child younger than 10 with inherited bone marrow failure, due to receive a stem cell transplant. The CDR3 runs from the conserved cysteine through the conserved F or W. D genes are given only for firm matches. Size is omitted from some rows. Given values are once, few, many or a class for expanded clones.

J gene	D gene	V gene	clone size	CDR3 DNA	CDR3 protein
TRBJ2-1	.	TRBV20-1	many	TGCAGTGCTGAGGGGCGAAGCTCCTACAATGAGCAGTTCTTC	CSAEGRSSYNEQFF
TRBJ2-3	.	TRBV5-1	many	TGTGCCAGCAGCTTAGGCGGAGGGGCAGATACGCAGTATTTT	CASSLGGGADTQYF
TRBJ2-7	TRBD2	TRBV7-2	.	TGTGCCAGCACCCGAGGACTAGGCACCTACGAGCAGTACTTC	CASTRGLGTYEQYF
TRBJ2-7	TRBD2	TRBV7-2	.	TGTGCCAGCAGCGTCCGCGGACTAGTTTGGGGCCCTACATACGAGCAGTACTTC	CASSVRGLVWGPTYEQYF
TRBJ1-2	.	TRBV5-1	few	TGCGCCAGCAGCAATAGGACAAATTCATATGGCTACACCTTC	CASSNRTNSYGYTF
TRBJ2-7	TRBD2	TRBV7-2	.	TGTGCCAGCAGCTCCTTCAGCGGGAGTGACTACGAGCAGTACTTC	CASSSFSGSDYEQYF
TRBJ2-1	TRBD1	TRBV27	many	TGTGCCAGCAGTTCTTGGACAGGGCTGTGGAATGAGCAGTTCTTC	CASSSWTGLWNEQFF
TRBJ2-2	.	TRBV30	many	TGTGCCTGGACGCATATAACCACCGGGGAGCTGTTTTTT	CAWTHITTGELFF
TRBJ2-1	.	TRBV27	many	TGTGCCAGCAGTTTCGCGTGGGGAGGCGATGAGCAGTTCTTC	CASSFAWGGDEQFF
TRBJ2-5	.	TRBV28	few	TGTGCCAGCAGTTTCGGCGAGAAAGAGACCCAGTACTTC	CASSFGEKETQYF
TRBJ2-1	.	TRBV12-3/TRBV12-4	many	TGTGCCAGCAGCTCGGTCGGCGGAAAATACAATGAGCAGTTCTTC	CASSSVGGKYNEQFF
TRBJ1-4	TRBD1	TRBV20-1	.	TGCTGTGCTAGGGGAGGCCGGGACAGGGGGCTATCTAATGAAAAACTGTTTTTT	CCARGGRDRGLSNEKLFF
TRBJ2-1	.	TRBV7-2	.	TGTGCCAGCAAAAGAGGACGGTACAATGAGCAGTTCTTC	CASKRGRYNEQFF
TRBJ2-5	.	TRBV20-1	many	TGCAGTGCTACACAGAGGGAGACCCAGTACTTC	CSATQRETQYF
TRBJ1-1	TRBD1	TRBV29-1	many	TGCAGCGTTGTAACAGGGGCCGGTGAAGCTTTCTTT	CSVVTGAGEAFF
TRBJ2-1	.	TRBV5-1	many	TGCGCCAGCAGCTGGGACACGAGCTCCTACAATGAGCAGTTCTTC	CASSWDTSSYNEQFF
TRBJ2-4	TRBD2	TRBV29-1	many	TGCAGCGTTGAGGGTAGCGGGAGGGCCCCAAACATTCAGTACTTC	CSVEGSGRAPNIQYF
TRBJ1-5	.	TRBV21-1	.	TGTGCCAGCAGCAAAGTAAGGGGACAGGGGAAATCCAGCAATCAGCCCCAGCATTTT	CASSKVRGQGKSSNQPQHF
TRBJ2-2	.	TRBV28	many	TGTGCCAGCATGTCTTCAAACACCGGGGAGCTGTTTTTT	CASMSSNTGELFF
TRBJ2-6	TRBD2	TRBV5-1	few	TGCGCCAGCAGCCTCGGACTAGCGAAGATGAACTCTGGGGCCAACGTCCTGACTTTC	CASSLGLAKMNSGANVLTF
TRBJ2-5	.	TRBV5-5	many	TGTGCCAGCAGCTTGGGGTTTTGGGCGGCCCAAGAGACCCAGTACTTC	CASSLGFWAAQETQYF
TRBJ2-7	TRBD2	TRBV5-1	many	TGCGCCAGCAGCTTGGGATACACTAGCGGGAGGACCTACGAGCAGTACTTC	CASSLGYTSGRTYEQYF
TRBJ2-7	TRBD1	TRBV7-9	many	TGTGCCAGCAGCTTTGGACAGGGTTTAGGCGAGCAGTACTTC	CASSFGQGLGEQYF
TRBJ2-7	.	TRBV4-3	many	TGCGCCAGCAGCCTCCTGGACGGGGGTTTCTACGAGCAGTACTTC	CASSLLDGGFYEQYF
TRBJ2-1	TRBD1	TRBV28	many	TGTGCCAGCACCACCTTTTTTTTACGGGACAGGGGAAATTACAATGAGCAGTTCTTC	CASTTFFLRDRGNYNEQFF
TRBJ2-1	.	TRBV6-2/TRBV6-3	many	TGTGCCAGCACTTACCCCGGGACACCATACAATGAGCAGTTCTTC	CASTYPGTPYNEQFF
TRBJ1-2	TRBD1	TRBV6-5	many	TGTGCCAGCAGTTATTTTCCCCCCGGGACAGGGGACTATGGCTACACCTTC	CASSYFPPGTGDYGYTF
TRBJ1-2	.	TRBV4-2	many	TGTGCCAGCAGCCAAGAGGCGGGGTTTGAAGGCTACACCTTC	CASSQEAGFEGYTF
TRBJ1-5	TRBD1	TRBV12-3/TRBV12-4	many	TGTGCCAGCAGTGACAGGGGTAGCAATCAGCCCCAGCATTTT	CASSDRGSNQPQHF
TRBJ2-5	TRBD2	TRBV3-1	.	TGTGCCTCCTGCCAAGAAACTAGCGGGAGCGGCACCCAGTACTTC	CASCQETSGSGTQYF
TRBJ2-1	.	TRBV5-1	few	TGCGCCAGCGGAAGCGGAGACTACAATGAGCAGTTCTTC	CASGSGDYNEQFF
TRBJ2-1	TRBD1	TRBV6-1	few	TGTGCCAGCTCCGCCGGGACAGGGATAATCGATGAGCAGTTCTTC	CASSAGTGIIDEQFF
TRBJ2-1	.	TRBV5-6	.	TGTGCCAGCAGCTTGGTGTTGTTGGTCGATGAGCAGTTCTTC	CASSLVLLVDEQFF
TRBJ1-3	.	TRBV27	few	TGTGCCAGCAGTCCGGTAGTTGGGGCTGGAAACACCATATATTTT	CASSPVVGAGNTIYF
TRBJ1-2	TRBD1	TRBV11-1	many	TGTGCCAGCAGCCCGACCCGGCGGGGGACAGGGGACGAAGGAGGCTATGGCTACACCTTC	CASSPTRRGTGDEGGYGYTF
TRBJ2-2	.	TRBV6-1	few	TGTGCCAGCAGTGGTATGGAGGAGCTGTTTTTT	CASSGMEELFF
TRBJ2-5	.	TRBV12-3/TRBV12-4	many	TGTGCCAGCTCCGGGGGCCCGACTAGGATTGGGGAGACCCAGTACTTC	CASSGGPTRIGETQYF
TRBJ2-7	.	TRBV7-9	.	TGTGCCAGCAGCTCCAGTAGGATGCCTTCCTACGAGCAGTACTTC	CASSSSRMPSYEQYF
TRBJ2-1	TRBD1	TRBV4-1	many	TGCGCCAGCAGCCAAGAGACTCACAGGGGCCGAACCTTCCTCGTCCTCAATGAGCAGTTCTTC	CASSQETHRGRTFLVLNEQFF
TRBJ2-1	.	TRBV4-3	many	TGCGCCAGCAGCCAAGATCAGGTTAGCGGTCTCTACAATGAGCAGTTCTTC	CASSQDQVSGLYNEQFF
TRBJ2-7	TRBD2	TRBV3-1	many	TGTGCCAGCAGTCCCGGGCTAGCGGGATCCCACGAGCAGTACTTC	CASSPGLAGSHEQYF
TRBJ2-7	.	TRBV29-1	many	TGCAGCGTTGAAGGGCTAGCCAATGCCTCCTACGAGCAGTACTTC	CSVEGLANASYEQYF
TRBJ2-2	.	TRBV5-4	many	TGTGCCAGCAGCTTGGAACAAAACACCGGGGAGCTGTTTTTT	CASSLEQNTGELFF
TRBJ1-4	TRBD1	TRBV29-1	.	TGCAGCGTGACCCTATCCGGGACAGGGGAAGAAAAACTGTTTTTT	CSVTLSGTGEEKLFF
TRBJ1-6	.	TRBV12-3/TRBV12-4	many	TGTGCCAGCAGTTTAAGGGCCAATTATAATTCACCCCTCCACTTT	CASSLRANYNSPLHF
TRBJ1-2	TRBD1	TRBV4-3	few	TGCGCCAGCAGCCAACTACAGGGGAACTATGGCTACACCTTC	CASSQLQGNYGYTF